This T cell receptor (beta chain) appears in the sequencing data of a study of cytomegalovirus exposure and HLA in healthy donors. General study findings and limits: Common viral pathogens seemed to be connected with several of the most significant clusters, according to a later analysis. Among the CMV-associated chains, a few were confirmed in vitro as specific for CMV antigens. It was assumed in the presence/absence analyses that sequencing depth was roughly uniform across donors. Exclusion applied to some V segments, including TRBV6-2 and TRBV6-3, as they were indistinguishable.

The CDR3 consists of 11 residues. Germline V CDR1 and CDR2: SEHNR, FQNEAQ (reference sequence). The V end was cut by 2 bases, the J end by 5 bases, with 3 bases between. The PCR had 60 Vbeta and 13 Jbeta primers. The data were produced by immunoSEQ multiplex PCR, yet TCRdb's version contains in-frame clones alone and is incomplete. The sample holds approximately 69,000 clones, over 50% seen once. As for this clone: Its antigen is not known.

The sequence came from a man aged 35-49 years in good health and CMV-seropositive. The chain joins TRBV7-9 to TRBJ2-5; the D is unclear. The sequencing input was PBMCs. The CDR3 region is CASSLSETQYF. The CDR3 coding sequence is TGTGCCAGCAGCTTATCGGAGACCCAGTACTTC. Filled out from reference TRBV7-9 and TRBJ2-5, the complete variable domain reads DTGVSQNPRHKITKRGQNVTFRCDPISEHNRLYWYRQTLGQGPEFLTYFQNEAQLEKSRLLSDRFSAERPKGSFSTLEIQRTEQGDSAMYLCASSLSETQYFGPGTRLLVL.